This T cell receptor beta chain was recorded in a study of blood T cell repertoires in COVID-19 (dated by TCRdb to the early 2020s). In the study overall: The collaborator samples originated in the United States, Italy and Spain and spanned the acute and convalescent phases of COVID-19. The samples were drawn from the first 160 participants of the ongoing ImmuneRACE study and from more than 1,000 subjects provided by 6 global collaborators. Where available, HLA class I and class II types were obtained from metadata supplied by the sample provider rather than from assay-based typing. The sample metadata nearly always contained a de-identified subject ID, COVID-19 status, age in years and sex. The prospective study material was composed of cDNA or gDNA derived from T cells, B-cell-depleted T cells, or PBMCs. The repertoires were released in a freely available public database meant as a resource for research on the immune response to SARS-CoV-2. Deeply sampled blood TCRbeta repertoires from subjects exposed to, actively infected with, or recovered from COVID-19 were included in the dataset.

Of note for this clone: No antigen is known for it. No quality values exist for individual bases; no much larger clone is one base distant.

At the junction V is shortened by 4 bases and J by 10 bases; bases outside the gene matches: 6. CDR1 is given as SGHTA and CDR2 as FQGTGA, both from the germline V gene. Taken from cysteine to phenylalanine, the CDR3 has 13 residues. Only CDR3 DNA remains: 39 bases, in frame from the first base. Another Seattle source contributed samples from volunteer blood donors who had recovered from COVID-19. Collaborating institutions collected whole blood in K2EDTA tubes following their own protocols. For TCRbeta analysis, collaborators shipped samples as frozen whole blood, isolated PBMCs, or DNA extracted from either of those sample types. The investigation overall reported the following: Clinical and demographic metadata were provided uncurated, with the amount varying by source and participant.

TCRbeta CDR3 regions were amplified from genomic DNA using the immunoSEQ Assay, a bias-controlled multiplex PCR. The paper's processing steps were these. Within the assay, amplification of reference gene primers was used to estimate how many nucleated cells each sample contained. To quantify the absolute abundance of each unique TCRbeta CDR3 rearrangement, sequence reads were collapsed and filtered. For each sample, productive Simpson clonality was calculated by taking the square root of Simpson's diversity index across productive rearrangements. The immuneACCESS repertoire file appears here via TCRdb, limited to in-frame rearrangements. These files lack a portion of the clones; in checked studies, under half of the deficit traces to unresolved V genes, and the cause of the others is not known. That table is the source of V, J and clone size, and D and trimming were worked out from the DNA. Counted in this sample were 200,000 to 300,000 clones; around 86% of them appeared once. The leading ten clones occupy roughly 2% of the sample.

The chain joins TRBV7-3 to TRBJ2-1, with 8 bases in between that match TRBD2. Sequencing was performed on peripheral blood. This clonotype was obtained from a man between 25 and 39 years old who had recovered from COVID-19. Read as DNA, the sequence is TGTGCCAGCAGCTCCGGACTAGCCCGCGAGCAGTTCTTC. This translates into CASSSGLAREQFF.